The rows below give T cell receptor beta chains drawn from one sample of a study of cytomegalovirus exposure and HLA in healthy donors. Sequenced by immunoSEQ multiplex PCR; TCRdb stores in-frame clones only, minus some. The data show roughly 100,000 clones, more than 70% seen once. The sequenced sample was PBMCs. Receptors originate from a man aged 40-55 years in good health and CMV-seronegative. The CDR3 runs from the conserved cysteine through the conserved F or W. The D gene is left open where the match is weak. Clone size is shown for a subset of rows, as once, few, many or a class of expanded clone.

clone size,J gene,V gene,D gene,CDR3 protein,CDR3 DNA
few,TRBJ2-7,TRBV5-1,TRBD2,CASSLLGLAGGSSYEQYF,TGCGCCAGCAGCTTGTTGGGACTAGCGGGGGGAAGCTCCTACGAGCAGTACTTC
few,TRBJ1-4,TRBV2,TRBD1,CASSPGQGWEKLFF,TGTGCCAGCAGCCCGGGACAGGGGTGGGAAAAACTGTTTTTT
.,TRBJ1-3,TRBV6-5,.,CASGGRAGNTIYF,TGTGCCAGCGGCGGCAGGGCGGGAAACACCATATATTTT
.,TRBJ2-7,TRBV1,.,CTSSQASGQYF,TGCACCAGCAGCCAAGCGTCGGGGCAGTACTTC
few,TRBJ1-1,TRBV2,.,CASSELEGTTEAFF,TGTGCCAGCAGTGAGCTGGAGGGGACCACTGAAGCTTTCTTT
.,TRBJ2-5,TRBV7-9,TRBD2,CASSSPGLAGKETQYF,TGTGCCAGCAGCTCACCGGGACTAGCGGGGAAGGAGACCCAGTACTTC
.,TRBJ1-2,TRBV7-6,.,CASNPSKRANPQLANYGYTF,TGTGCCAGCAACCCTTCCAAGAGGGCCAACCCCCAGCTGGCTAACTATGGCTACACCTTC
.,TRBJ2-1,TRBV6-1,TRBD1,CASRDRDRGFGEFF,TGTGCCAGCAGAGACCGGGACAGGGGATTCGGGGAGTTCTTC
.,TRBJ2-1,TRBV6-1,TRBD2,CASSPSGAYNEQFF,TGTGCCAGCAGTCCTAGCGGGGCCTACAATGAGCAGTTCTTC
.,TRBJ2-5,TRBV16,.,CASSQGGEAETQYF,TGTGCCAGCAGCCAAGGGGGCGAAGCGGAGACCCAGTACTTC
.,TRBJ1-5,TRBV15,TRBD1,CATARGHGQPQHF,TGTGCCACTGCAAGGGGGCACGGTCAGCCCCAGCATTTT
.,TRBJ2-7,TRBV7-7,.,CASSLGNRDEQYF,TGTGCCAGCAGCTTAGGGAACCGGGACGAGCAGTACTTC
.,TRBJ2-3,TRBV7-2,TRBD2,CASSLGGGSRRNTQYF,TGTGCCAGCAGCTTAGGCGGGGGTTCCCGCCGGAATACGCAGTATTTT
once,TRBJ1-5,TRBV6-1,TRBD1,CASSEAGTVSSNQPQHF,TGTGCCAGCAGTGAAGCTGGGACAGTAAGTAGCAATCAGCCCCAGCATTTT
.,TRBJ2-3,TRBV6-6,TRBD2,CASSPPGGFGGDAQYF,TGTGCCAGCAGTCCGCCCGGGGGGTTTGGGGGAGATGCGCAGTATTTT
.,TRBJ2-3,TRBV6-1,TRBD2,CASRVSGGTDTQYF,TGTGCCAGCAGAGTTAGCGGGGGCACAGATACGCAGTATTTT
.,TRBJ2-2,TRBV2,.,CASRLEGNTGELFF,TGTGCCAGCAGACTAGAAGGGAACACCGGGGAGCTGTTTTTT
few,TRBJ1-3,TRBV9,.,CASSVEGRVAGNTIYF,TGTGCCAGCAGCGTAGAGGGCAGGGTCGCTGGAAACACCATATATTTT
.,TRBJ1-2,TRBV7-9,TRBD1,CASRAGGNGYTF,TGTGCCAGCAGAGCAGGGGGGAATGGCTACACCTTC
.,TRBJ1-1,TRBV7-9,.,CASKREPNTEAFF,TGTGCCAGCAAAAGAGAACCCAACACTGAAGCTTTCTTT
.,TRBJ2-3,TRBV7-2,TRBD2,CASSPRLAGGFSDTQYF,TGTGCCAGCAGCCCCCGACTGGCGGGGGGTTTTTCAGATACGCAGTATTTT
.,TRBJ2-3,TRBV5-1,TRBD2,CASSSQGLAGETQYF,TGCGCCAGCAGCTCCCAGGGACTAGCGGGTGAAACGCAGTATTTT
.,TRBJ1-1,TRBV19,.,CASSIDLVNTEAFF,TGTGCCAGTAGTATAGATCTTGTGAACACTGAAGCTTTCTTT
once,TRBJ2-6,TRBV9,.,CASSVGQVLSGANVLTF,TGTGCCAGCAGCGTAGGGCAGGTATTATCTGGGGCCAACGTCCTGACTTTC
.,TRBJ2-5,TRBV6-1,.,CASSALYSEETQYF,TGTGCCAGCAGTGCGCTGTACTCGGAGGAGACCCAGTACTTC
few,TRBJ2-1,TRBV12-5,TRBD2,CASGFALGSGGANEQFF,TGTGCTAGTGGTTTTGCCCTTGGTAGCGGGGGGGCCAATGAGCAGTTCTTC
.,TRBJ2-5,TRBV9,TRBD2,CASSPTGLAGAETQYF,TGTGCCAGCAGCCCCACGGGACTAGCGGGGGCGGAGACCCAGTACTTC
.,TRBJ1-5,TRBV10-2,.,CASSESSTGLQPQHF,TGCGCCAGCAGTGAGTCGAGTACAGGGCTTCAGCCCCAGCATTTT
few,TRBJ2-2,TRBV15,TRBD2,CATSRLAGSVGELFF,TGTGCCACCAGCAGACTAGCGGGGTCGGTGGGGGAGCTGTTTTTT
once,TRBJ2-7,TRBV19,.,CASSFGISYEQYF,TGTGCCAGTAGCTTCGGGATTTCCTACGAGCAGTACTTC
once,TRBJ2-7,TRBV5-5,.,CASSFNEGWYEQYF,TGTGCCAGCAGCTTCAATGAGGGATGGTACGAGCAGTACTTC
.,TRBJ2-5,TRBV7-9,TRBD1,CASTPGTGGETQYF,TGTGCCAGCACCCCCGGGACAGGGGGCGAGACCCAGTACTTC
.,TRBJ2-3,TRBV5-6,.,CASSLYWGLTTDTQYF,TGTGCCAGCAGCTTGTATTGGGGGCTGACCACAGATACGCAGTATTTT
few,TRBJ1-2,TRBV5-1,.,CASSGGRGVNYGYTF,TGCGCCAGCAGTGGAGGACGGGGAGTTAACTATGGCTACACCTTC
.,TRBJ1-5,TRBV7-8,TRBD1,CASSPPGQVINQPQHF,TGTGCCAGCAGCCCCCCAGGACAGGTCATCAATCAGCCCCAGCATTTT
.,TRBJ2-1,TRBV7-2,.,CASSPSSSYNEQFF,TGTGCCAGCAGCCCTTCTAGCTCCTACAATGAGCAGTTCTTC
.,TRBJ2-7,TRBV6-5,TRBD1,CASSFPGQTREQYF,TGTGCCAGCAGTTTCCCGGGACAGACTCGTGAGCAGTACTTC
.,TRBJ1-2,TRBV6-1,.,CASSPGGGRNYGYTF,TGTGCCAGCAGTCCTGGCGGGGGACGCAACTATGGCTACACCTTC
once,TRBJ1-1,TRBV10-2,.,CASSIGGNTEAFF,TGCGCCAGCAGTATAGGAGGGAACACTGAAGCTTTCTTT
.,TRBJ2-1,TRBV6-4,TRBD2,CASSPTSDYNEQFF,TGTGCCAGCAGCCCAACTAGCGATTACAATGAGCAGTTCTTC
.,TRBJ1-5,TRBV15,.,CATSRAWGVRPQHF,TGTGCCACCAGCAGAGCGTGGGGGGTGCGGCCCCAGCATTTT
.,TRBJ2-1,TRBV5-6,.,CASSFGFWPRGEQFF,TGTGCCAGCAGCTTTGGTTTCTGGCCTCGGGGTGAGCAGTTCTTC
.,TRBJ2-3,TRBV4-1,TRBD2,CASSQDALSTLAGVLTDTQYF,TGCGCCAGCAGCCAAGATGCCCTTTCTACACTAGCGGGGGTTCTCACAGATACGCAGTATTTT
.,TRBJ1-4,TRBV5-8,TRBD1,CASSLRGEKLFF,TGTGCCAGCAGCCTCAGGGGGGAAAAACTGTTTTTT
.,TRBJ1-1,TRBV2,.,CASREEGNTEAFF,TGTGCCAGCAGAGAGGAGGGGAACACTGAAGCTTTCTTT
.,TRBJ1-5,TRBV5-1,.,CASSLGGGNQPQHF,TGCGCCAGCAGCTTGGGGGGGGGCAATCAGCCCCAGCATTTT
once,TRBJ1-2,TRBV18,TRBD1,CASSPPQARGFYGYTF,TGTGCCAGCTCACCACCGCAGGCCAGGGGGTTCTATGGCTACACCTTC
.,TRBJ2-3,TRBV7-9,.,CASSLQTGQTDTQYF,TGTGCCAGCAGCTTACAAACAGGGCAAACAGATACGCAGTATTTT
.,TRBJ2-2,TRBV7-6,TRBD1,CASSRRDRGSGGELFF,TGTGCCAGCAGCCGGCGGGACAGGGGAAGCGGCGGGGAGCTGTTTTTT
.,TRBJ2-7,TRBV7-8,.,CASSLALSYEQYF,TGTGCCAGCAGCTTGGCCCTCTCCTACGAGCAGTACTTC
.,TRBJ1-1,TRBV11-2,.,CASSFSRGTEAFF,TGTGCCAGCAGCTTTAGCCGTGGCACTGAAGCTTTCTTT
.,TRBJ2-6,TRBV19,.,CASSITGSSGANVLTF,TGTGCCAGTAGTATAACGGGGTCCTCTGGGGCCAACGTCCTGACTTTC
.,TRBJ1-1,TRBV11-2,TRBD1,CASSRQGNTEAFF,TGTGCCAGCAGCCGACAGGGAAACACTGAAGCTTTCTTT
.,TRBJ1-5,TRBV5-1,.,CASSLAIQPQHF,TGCGCCAGCAGCTTGGCCATTCAGCCCCAGCATTTT
few,TRBJ1-5,TRBV12-2,.,CASRLAAGGRNQPQHF,TGTGCAAGTCGCTTAGCGGCAGGGGGAAGGAATCAGCCCCAGCATTTT